The 12 T cell receptor beta chains reported below all come from one sample, sequenced in a study of prognosis after radiotherapy for stage I lung cancer. Amplification of the TCR beta CDR3 (from genomic DNA) was done by two-round multiplex PCR. First-round PCR, the initial amplification, used primers specific to each TRBV and TRBJ gene. Each CDR3 protein gets one entry after TCRdb re-called the multiplex PCR reads with MiXCR. The sample lists 50,000 or so distinct CDR3 sequences, about 35% occurring once. The source material was PBMCs, sampled before or after stereotactic body radiation therapy (not recorded which). These receptors originate from a donor aged 50 or older with non-small cell lung cancer.

Note on this clonotype: One base away lies a much larger clone, so this may be a sequencing read error. The chain recombines TRBV15 with TRBJ2-2; D remains unclear. The V gene lost 1 base and the J gene lost 7 bases, with 10 bases spanning the gap. Germline CDR1 and CDR2: LNHNV and YYDKDF (reference sequence). The CDR3 has 14 residues. CDR3 in amino acids: CATSRGLMNGELFF. The DNA for the CDR3 is TGTGCCACCAGCAGAGGACTGATGAACGGGGAGCTGTTTTTT.

To note about this clonotype: A far larger clone is off by one base, so a read error is likely. The chain couples TRBV6-8 to TRBJ2-6; tentative D call: TRBD2 (7 bases). The V gene's germline CDR1 is MNHGY and CDR2 SAAAGT. The CDR3 length is 15 residues. CDR3 loop: CASSFSGSGANVMTF. Written as DNA, the CDR3 is TGTGCCAGCAGTTTTAGCGGGTCGGGGGCCAACGTCATGACTTTC.

CDR3 region: CASGGSAESIQYF. CDR3 DNA: TGTGCCAGCGGGGGTTCCGCCGAGAGCATTCAGTACTTC. The V call is TRBV2, the J call TRBJ2-4; D possibly matches TRBD1 or TRBD2 (5 bases each). The CDR3 sequence is 13 residues long. Germline V gene data show CDR1 as SNHLY and CDR2 as FYNNEI. V was clipped by 8 bases and J by 9 bases, with 17 bases between them.

Worth noting for this clonotype: A far larger clone is one nucleotide away, so this likely arose from a read error. This rearrangement joins TRBV7-2 to TRBJ2-7; perhaps D is TRBD1 or TRBD2 (5 bases each). Germline V gene sequence: CDR1 SGHTA, CDR2 FQGNSA. CDR3 length: 13 residues. CDR3 residues: CASSQREGYEQYF. The CDR3 region has the DNA TGCGCCAGCAGCCAGAGAGAGGGGTACGAGCAGTACTTC.

This clonotype was seen repeatedly, ten times or more. The V and J genes are TRBV7-2 and TRBJ2-7, with a possible D match to TRBD2 (6 bases). Germline V lookup: CDR1 SGHTA, CDR2 FQGNSA. Trimming took 2 bases from V and 3 from J, leaving 11 bases between them. CDR3 size: 14 residues. CDR3 in DNA: TGTGCCAGCAGCTTAACGGGGCGGGACTACGAGCAGTACTTC. Amino acid sequence: CASSLTGRDYEQYF.

About this clonotype: The germline gene is not matched at one end of the junction; a read error may be the cause. This chain uses TRBV6-2 or TRBV6-3 with TRBJ1-1; D is possibly TRBD1 (6 bases). From germline, CDR1 is MNHEY and CDR2 SVGEGT. The CDR3 is 14 amino acids. CDR3 sequence (DNA): TGTGCCAGCAGGTATCTGACAGGTAACACTGAATCTTTCTTT. It encodes CASRYLTGNTESFF.

This clonotype was detected many times. The rearrangement links TRBV6-9 to TRBJ2-7, with 8 bases fitting TRBD1. The ends lost 3 bases at V and 2 bases at J; junction bases unmatched: 9. CDR3 length: 16 amino acids. Germline V gene lookup returns CDR1 MNHGY and CDR2 SVAAGI. The CDR3 here is CASSYSKGTGPYEQYF. Here the CDR3 DNA reads TGTGCCAGCAGTTACTCGAAAGGGACAGGACCCTACGAGCAGTACTTC.

This clonotype occurred many times. The V and J genes are TRBV3-1 and TRBJ2-1, with D possibly TRBD2 on 5 matching bases. The germline CDR1 and CDR2 sequences are LGHDT and YNNKEL (reference sequence). This CDR3 spans 14 amino acids. Trimming took off 1 base at V and 5 bases at J, with 9 bases between the two ends. The CDR3 DNA sequence: TGTGCCAGCAGCCAAGGAGGGCTCCACAATGAGCAGTTCTTC. Protein sequence: CASSQGGLHNEQFF.

Concerning this clonotype: At one end, the junction sequence differs from germline, possibly due to a read error. The V and J genes are TRBV20-1 and TRBJ2-7; TRBD2 matches at 10 bases. Germline assignment: CDR1 DFQATT and CDR2 SNEGSKA (reference sequence). There are 15 residues in the CDR3. CDR3: CSDRDGGTSVYEQYF. In DNA, the CDR3 is TGCAGTGATAGAGACGGGGGGACTAGCGTGTACGAGCAATACTTC.

This clonotype was observed at least ten times. This chain uses TRBV5-1 with TRBJ2-1, with a possible D match to TRBD1 (6 bases). The V gene lost 2 bases and the J gene lost 5 bases, with 14 bases spanning the gap. Germline V gene data show CDR1 as SGHRS and CDR2 as YFSETQ. The CDR3 contains 15 residues. The CDR3 here is CASSFSPGADNEQFF. The CDR3 nucleotides read TGCGCCAGCAGCTTTTCCCCAGGGGCGGACAATGAGCAGTTCTTC.

The table lists this clonotype with many counts. The chain has TRBV19 and TRBJ2-4; weak D call: TRBD1 (5 bases). Trimming shortened V by 8 bases and J by 0 bases, and 8 bases separated the two germline ends. This CDR3 contains 13 residues. The germline V gene has CDR1 LNHDA and CDR2 SQIVND (reference sequence). The CDR3: CASSDRAKNIQYF. CDR3 DNA: TGTGCCAGTTCAGACAGAGCCAAAAACATTCAGTACTTC.

Comments on this clonotype: One base away lies a much larger clone, so this may be a sequencing read error. The rearrangement joins TRBV9 to TRBJ2-1; D is unclear. Germline V gives CDR1 SGDLS, CDR2 YYNGEE. The CDR3 runs 13 residues. V was trimmed by 0 bases and J by 4 bases, leaving 5 bases between them. The CDR3 sequence: CASSVGVYNEQFF. DNA for the CDR3: TGTGCCAGCAGCGTAGGCGTGTACAATGAGCAGTTCTTC.